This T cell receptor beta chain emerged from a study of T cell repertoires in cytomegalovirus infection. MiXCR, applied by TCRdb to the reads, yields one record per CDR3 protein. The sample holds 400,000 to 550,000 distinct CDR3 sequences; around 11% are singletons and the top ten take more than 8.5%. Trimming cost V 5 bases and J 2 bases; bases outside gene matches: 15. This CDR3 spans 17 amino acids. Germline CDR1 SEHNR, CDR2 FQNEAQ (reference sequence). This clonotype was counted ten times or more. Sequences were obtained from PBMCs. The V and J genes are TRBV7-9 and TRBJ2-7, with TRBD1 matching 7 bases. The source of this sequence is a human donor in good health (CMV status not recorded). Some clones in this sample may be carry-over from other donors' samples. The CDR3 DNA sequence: TGTGCCAGCAGCGGACAGGTCCAGCTCTACGCAGCCTACGAGCAGTACTTC. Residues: CASSGQVQLYAAYEQYF.